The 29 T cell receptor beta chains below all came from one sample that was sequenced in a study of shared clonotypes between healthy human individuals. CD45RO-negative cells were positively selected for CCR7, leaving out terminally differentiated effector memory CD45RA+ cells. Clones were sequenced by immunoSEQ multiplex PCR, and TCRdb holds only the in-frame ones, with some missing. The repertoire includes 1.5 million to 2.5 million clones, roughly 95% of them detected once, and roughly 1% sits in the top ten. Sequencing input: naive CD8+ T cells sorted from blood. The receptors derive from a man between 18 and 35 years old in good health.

CDR3 protein: CASSPNGYYSEQYF. The CDR3 DNA sequence: TGCGCCAGCTCACCAAACGGGTACTATAGCGAGCAGTACTTC. This chain links TRBV5-1 with TRBJ2-7; D uncertain. CDR3 size: 14 residues. V lost 7 bases and J lost 6, with 20 bases in between. In germline, CDR1 is SGHRS, CDR2 YFSETQ. The full variable domain, rest sourced from reference TRBV5-1 and TRBJ2-7, is KAGVTQTPRYLIKTRGQQVTLSCSPISGHRSVSWYQQTPGQGLQFLFEYFSETQRNKGNFPGRFSGRQFSNSRSEMNVSTLELGDSALYLCASSPNGYYSEQYFGPGTRLTVT.

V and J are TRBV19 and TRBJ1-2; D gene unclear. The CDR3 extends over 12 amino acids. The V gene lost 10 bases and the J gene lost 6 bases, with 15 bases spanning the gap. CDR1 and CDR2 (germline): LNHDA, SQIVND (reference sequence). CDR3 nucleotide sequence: TGTGCCATCTTCAACGGGGTTAATGGCTACACCTTC. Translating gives CAIFNGVNGYTF.

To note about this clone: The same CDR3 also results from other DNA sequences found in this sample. CDR3 region: CASSYSSDTEAFF. As DNA, the CDR3 is TGTGCCAGCAGTTACTCATCTGACACTGAAGCTTTCTTT. This chain uses TRBV6-5 with TRBJ1-1; no firm D call. From germline, CDR1 is MNHEY and CDR2 SVGAGI. The CDR3 contains 13 residues. V dropped 0 bases and J dropped 3 bases, with 5 bases sitting between them.

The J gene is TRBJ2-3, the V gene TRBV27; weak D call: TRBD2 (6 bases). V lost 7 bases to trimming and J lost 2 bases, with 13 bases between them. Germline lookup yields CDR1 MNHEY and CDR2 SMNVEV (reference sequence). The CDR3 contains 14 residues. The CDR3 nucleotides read TGTGCCAGCACCGGGACTGGCTTCACAGATACGCAGTATTTT. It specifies CASTGTGFTDTQYF.

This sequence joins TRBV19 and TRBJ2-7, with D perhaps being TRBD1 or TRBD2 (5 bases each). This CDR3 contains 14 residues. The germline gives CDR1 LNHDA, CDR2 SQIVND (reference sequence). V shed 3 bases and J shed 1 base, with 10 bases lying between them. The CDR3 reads CASSMGEFSYEQYF. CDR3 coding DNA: TGTGCCAGTAGTATGGGGGAATTTTCCTACGAGCAGTACTTC.

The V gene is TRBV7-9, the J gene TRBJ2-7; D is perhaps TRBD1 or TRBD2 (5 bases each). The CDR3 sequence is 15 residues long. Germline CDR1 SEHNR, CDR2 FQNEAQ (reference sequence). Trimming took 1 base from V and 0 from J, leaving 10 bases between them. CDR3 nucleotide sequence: TGTGCCAGCAGCTTAGTGGTCGGGACCTCCTACGAGCAGTACTTC. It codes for CASSLVVGTSYEQYF.

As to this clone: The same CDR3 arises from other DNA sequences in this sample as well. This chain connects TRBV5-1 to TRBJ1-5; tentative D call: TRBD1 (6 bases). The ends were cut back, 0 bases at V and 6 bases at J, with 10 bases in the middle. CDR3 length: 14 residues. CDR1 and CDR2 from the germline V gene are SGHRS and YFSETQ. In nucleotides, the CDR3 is TGCGCCAGCAGCTTGGAGGGGGGGATTCAGCCCCAGCATTTT. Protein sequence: CASSLEGGIQPQHF.

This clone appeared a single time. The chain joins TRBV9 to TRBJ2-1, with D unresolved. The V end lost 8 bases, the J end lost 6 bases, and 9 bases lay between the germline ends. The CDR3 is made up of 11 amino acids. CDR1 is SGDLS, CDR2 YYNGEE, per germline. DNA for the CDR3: TGTGCCAGTGGGGAATTCAATGAGCAGTTCTTC. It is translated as CASGEFNEQFF.

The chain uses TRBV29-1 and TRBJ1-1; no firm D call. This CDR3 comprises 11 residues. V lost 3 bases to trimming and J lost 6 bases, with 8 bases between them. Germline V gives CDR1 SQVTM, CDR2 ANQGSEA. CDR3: CSVEGGPEAFF. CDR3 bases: TGCAGCGTTGAGGGAGGTCCTGAAGCTTTCTTT. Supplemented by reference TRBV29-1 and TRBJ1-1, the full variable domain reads SAVISQKPSRDICQRGTSLTIQCQVDSQVTMMFWYRQQPGQSLTLIATANQGSEATYESGFVIDKFPISRPNLTFSTLTVSNMSPEDSSIYLCSVEGGPEAFFGQGTRLTVV.

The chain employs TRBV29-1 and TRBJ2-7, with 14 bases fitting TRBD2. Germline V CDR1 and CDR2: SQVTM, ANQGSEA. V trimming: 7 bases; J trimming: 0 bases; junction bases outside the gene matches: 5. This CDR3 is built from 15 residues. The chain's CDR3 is CSGLGTSGSSYEQYF. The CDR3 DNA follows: TGCAGCGGACTCGGGACTAGCGGGAGCTCCTACGAGCAGTACTTC.

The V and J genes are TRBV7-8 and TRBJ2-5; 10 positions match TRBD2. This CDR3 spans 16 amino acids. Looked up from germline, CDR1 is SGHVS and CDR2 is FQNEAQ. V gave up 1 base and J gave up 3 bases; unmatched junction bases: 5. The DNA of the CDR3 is TGTGCCAGCAGCTTAGGGCTAGCGGGAGAAAAAGAGACCCAGTACTTC. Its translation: CASSLGLAGEKETQYF.

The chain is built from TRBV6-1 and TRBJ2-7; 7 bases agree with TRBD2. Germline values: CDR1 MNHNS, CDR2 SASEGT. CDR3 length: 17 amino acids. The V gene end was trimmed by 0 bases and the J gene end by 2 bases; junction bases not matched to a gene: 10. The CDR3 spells CASSEAHPAGAAYEQYF. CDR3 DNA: TGTGCCAGCAGTGAAGCTCACCCGGCGGGAGCGGCCTACGAGCAGTACTTC.

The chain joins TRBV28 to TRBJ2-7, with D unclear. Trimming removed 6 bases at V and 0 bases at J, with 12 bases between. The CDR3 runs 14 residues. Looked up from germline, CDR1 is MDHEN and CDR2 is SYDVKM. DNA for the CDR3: TGTGCCAGCAGACAAGAAGTCAGCTCCTACGAGCAGTACTTC. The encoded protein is CASRQEVSSYEQYF.

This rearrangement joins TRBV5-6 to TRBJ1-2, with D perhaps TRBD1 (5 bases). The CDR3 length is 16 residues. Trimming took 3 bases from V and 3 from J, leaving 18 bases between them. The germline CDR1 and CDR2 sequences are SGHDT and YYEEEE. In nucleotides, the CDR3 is TGTGCCAGCAGCTATTGGGGCCACCTCGGAGACTATGGCTACACCTTC. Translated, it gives CASSYWGHLGDYGYTF.

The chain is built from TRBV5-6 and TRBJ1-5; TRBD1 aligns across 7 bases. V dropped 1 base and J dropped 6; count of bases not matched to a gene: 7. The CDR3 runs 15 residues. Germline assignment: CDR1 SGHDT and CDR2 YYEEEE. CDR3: CASSLSAGGGQPQHF. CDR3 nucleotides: TGTGCCAGCAGCTTGAGCGCAGGGGGGGGTCAGCCCCAGCATTTT. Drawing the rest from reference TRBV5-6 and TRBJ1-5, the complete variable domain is DAGVTQSPTHLIKTRGQQVTLRCSPKSGHDTVSWYQQALGQGPQFIFQYYEEEERQRGNFPDRFSGHQFPNYSSELNVNALLLGDSALYLCASSLSAGGGQPQHFGDGTRLSIL.

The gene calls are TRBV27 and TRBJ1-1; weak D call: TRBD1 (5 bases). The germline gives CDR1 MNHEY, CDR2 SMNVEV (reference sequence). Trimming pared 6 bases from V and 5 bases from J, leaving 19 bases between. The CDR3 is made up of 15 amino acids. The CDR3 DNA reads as TGTGCCAGCAGCCCCTTCGCGTCAGGGAGGACTGAAGCTTTCTTT. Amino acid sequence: CASSPFASGRTEAFF.

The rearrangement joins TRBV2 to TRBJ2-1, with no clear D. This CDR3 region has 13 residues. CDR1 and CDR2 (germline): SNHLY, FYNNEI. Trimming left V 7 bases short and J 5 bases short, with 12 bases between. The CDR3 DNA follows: TGTGCCAGCATTCCCGAACTCGACAATGAGCAGTTCTTC. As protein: CASIPELDNEQFF. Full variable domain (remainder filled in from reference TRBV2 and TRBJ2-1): EPEVTQTPSHQVTQMGQEVILRCVPISNHLYFYWYRQILGQKVEFLVSFYNNEISEKSEIFDDQFSVERPDGSNFTLKIRSTKLEDSAMYFCASIPELDNEQFFGPGTRLTVL.

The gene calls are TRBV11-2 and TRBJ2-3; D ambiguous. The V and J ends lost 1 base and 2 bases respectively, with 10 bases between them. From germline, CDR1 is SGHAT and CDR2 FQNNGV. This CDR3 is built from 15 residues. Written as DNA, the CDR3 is TGTGCCAGCAGCTTAGCAGTCAGTTACACAGATACGCAGTATTTT. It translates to CASSLAVSYTDTQYF.

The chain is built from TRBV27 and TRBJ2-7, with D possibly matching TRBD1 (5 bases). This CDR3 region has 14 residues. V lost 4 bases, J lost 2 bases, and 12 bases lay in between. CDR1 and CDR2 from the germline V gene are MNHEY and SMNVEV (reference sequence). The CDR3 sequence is CASSSTENPYEQYF. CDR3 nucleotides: TGTGCCAGCAGTTCGACAGAGAACCCCTACGAGCAGTACTTC.

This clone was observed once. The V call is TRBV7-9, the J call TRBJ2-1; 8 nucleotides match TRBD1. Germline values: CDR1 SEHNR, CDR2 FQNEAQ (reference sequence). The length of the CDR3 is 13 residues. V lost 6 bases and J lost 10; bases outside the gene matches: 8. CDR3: CASSQKAGGEQFF. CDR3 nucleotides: TGTGCCAGCAGTCAAAAAGCAGGGGGCGAGCAGTTCTTC.

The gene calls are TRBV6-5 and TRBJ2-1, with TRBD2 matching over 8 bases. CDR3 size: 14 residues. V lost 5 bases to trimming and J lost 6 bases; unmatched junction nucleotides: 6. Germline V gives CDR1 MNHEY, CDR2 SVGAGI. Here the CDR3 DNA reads TGTGCCAGCAGTGCTAGCGGGTTCCTCAATGAGCAGTTCTTC. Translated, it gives CASSASGFLNEQFF.

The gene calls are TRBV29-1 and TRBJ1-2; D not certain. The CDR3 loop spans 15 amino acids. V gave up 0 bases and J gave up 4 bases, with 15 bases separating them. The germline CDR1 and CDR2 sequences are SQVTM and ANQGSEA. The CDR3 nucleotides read TGCAGCGTTGAAGATCTTGGGGTATCGCCCTATGGCTACACCTTC. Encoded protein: CSVEDLGVSPYGYTF. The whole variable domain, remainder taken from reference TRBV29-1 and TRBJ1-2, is SAVISQKPSRDICQRGTSLTIQCQVDSQVTMMFWYRQQPGQSLTLIATANQGSEATYESGFVIDKFPISRPNLTFSTLTVSNMSPEDSSIYLCSVEDLGVSPYGYTFGSGTRLTVV.

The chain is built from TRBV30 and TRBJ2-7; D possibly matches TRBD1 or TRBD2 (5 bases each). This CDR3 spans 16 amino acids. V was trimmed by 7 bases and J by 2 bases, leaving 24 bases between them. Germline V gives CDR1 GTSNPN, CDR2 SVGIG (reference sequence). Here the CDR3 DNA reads TGTGCCTCCACGGCGGGCCGGTTGAAGGGGACCTACGAGCAGTACTTC. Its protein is CASTAGRLKGTYEQYF.

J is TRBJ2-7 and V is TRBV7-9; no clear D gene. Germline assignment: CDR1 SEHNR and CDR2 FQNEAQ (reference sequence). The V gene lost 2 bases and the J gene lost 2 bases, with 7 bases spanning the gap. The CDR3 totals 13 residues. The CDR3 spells CASSLSPTYEQYF. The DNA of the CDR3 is TGTGCCAGCAGCTTATCACCCACCTACGAGCAGTACTTC.

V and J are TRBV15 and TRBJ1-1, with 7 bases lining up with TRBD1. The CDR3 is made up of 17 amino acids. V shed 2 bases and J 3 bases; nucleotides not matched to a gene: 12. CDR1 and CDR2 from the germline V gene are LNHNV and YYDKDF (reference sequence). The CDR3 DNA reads TGTGCCACCAGCAGAATAGCAAGCGAGGGGGCGGACACTGAAGCTTTCTTT. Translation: CATSRIASEGADTEAFF.

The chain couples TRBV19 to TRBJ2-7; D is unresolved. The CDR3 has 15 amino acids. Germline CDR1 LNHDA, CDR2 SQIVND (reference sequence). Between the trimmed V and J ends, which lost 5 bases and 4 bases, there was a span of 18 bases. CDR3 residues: CASSLLPDGLYEQYF. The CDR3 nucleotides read TGTGCCAGTAGTCTCTTACCGGACGGTCTGTACGAGCAGTACTTC.

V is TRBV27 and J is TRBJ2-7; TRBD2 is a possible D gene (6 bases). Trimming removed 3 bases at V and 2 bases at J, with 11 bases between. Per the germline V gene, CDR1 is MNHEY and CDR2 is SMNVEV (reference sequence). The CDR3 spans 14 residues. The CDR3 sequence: CASSFGGVAYEQYF. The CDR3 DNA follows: TGTGCCAGCAGTTTTGGAGGGGTGGCCTACGAGCAGTACTTC.

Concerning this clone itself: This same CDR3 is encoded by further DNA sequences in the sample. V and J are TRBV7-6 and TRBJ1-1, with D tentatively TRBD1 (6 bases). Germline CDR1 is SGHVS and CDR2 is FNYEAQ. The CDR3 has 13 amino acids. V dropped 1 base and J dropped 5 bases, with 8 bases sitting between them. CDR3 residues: CASSLEGGTEAFF. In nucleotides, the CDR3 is TGTGCCAGCAGCTTAGAGGGGGGAACTGAAGCTTTCTTT. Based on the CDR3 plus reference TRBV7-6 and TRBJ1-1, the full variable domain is GAGVSQSPRYKVTKRGQDVALRCDPISGHVSLYWYRQALGQGPEFLTYFNYEAQQDKSGLPNDRFSAERPEGSISTLTIQRTEQRDSAMYRCASSLEGGTEAFFGQGTRLTVV.

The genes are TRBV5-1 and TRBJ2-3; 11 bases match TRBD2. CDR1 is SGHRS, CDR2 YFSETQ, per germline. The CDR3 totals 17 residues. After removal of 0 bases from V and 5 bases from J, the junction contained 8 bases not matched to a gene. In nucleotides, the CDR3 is TGCGCCAGCAGCTTGGGGGTAGCGGGAGGGGAGGAAGATACGCAGTATTTT. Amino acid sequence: CASSLGVAGGEEDTQYF.